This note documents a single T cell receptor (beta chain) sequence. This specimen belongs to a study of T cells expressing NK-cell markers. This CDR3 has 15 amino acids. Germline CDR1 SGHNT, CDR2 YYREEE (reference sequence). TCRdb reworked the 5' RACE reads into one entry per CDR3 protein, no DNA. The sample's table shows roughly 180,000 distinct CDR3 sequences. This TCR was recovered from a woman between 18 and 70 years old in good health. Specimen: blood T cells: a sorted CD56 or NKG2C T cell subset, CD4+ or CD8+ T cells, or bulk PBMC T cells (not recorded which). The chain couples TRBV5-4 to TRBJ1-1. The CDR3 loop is CASSSTSGGGTEAFF. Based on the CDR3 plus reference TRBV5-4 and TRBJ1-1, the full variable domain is ETGVTQSPTHLIKTRGQQVTLRCSSQSGHNTVSWYQQALGQGPQFIFQYYREEENGRGNFPPRFSGLQFPNYSSELNVNALELDDSALYLCASSSTSGGGTEAFFGQGTRLTVV.